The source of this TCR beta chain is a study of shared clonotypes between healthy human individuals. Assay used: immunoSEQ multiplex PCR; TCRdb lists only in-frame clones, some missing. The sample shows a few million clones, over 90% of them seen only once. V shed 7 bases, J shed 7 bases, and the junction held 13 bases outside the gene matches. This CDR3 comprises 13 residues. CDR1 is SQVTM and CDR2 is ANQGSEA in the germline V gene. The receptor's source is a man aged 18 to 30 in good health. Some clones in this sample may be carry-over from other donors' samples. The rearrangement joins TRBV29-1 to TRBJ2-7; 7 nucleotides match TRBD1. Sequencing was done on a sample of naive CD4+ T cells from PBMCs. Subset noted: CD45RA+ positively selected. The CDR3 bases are TGCAGCGCGCTGGGCAGGGGGATGGGGGAGCAGTACTTC. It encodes CSALGRGMGEQYF.